This T cell receptor (beta chain) was obtained from a study of cytomegalovirus exposure and HLA in healthy donors. Trimming pared 8 bases from V and 0 bases from J, leaving 22 bases between. Germline CDR1 reads LNHNV; CDR2 reads YYDKDF (reference sequence). The CDR3 has 17 amino acids. Use of 60 Vbeta and 13 Jbeta primers characterized the PCR. Clones were read by immunoSEQ multiplex PCR, and TCRdb kept only the in-frame ones, dropping some. Among about 150,000 clones listed, approximately 86% were seen once. The receptor was isolated from a woman younger than 35 in good health and CMV-seronegative. The sequenced material came from PBMCs. The genes are TRBV15 and TRBJ1-2, with D possibly matching TRBD1 (5 bases). CDR3 loop: CATRPSDTRIANYGYTF. The CDR3 bases are TGTGCCACCCGCCCGTCGGACACCCGGATCGCTAACTATGGCTACACCTTC.